These 18 T cell receptor beta chains were all obtained from the same sample, sequenced in a study of CD8 T cells in ankylosing spondylitis. Study results and caveats: Blood from ankylosing spondylitis patients appeared to carry a characteristic eight-variant TCR beta motif.

Using its own MiXCR run on the 5' RACE reads, TCRdb lists one record per CDR3 protein. The repertoire holds 750,000 to 850,000 distinct CDR3 sequences, approximately 12% seen once, with under 0.6% in the top ten. The antigens for these receptors are not known. Sample: blood, either unsorted or a sorted T cell fraction (not recorded which). These receptors were collected from a male donor with ankylosing spondylitis.

This clonotype was found many times. The chain is built from TRBV15 and TRBJ1-6, with a possible D match to TRBD1 (6 bases). Germline CDR1 LNHNV, CDR2 YYDKDF (reference sequence). The CDR3 covers 14 residues. V lost 5 bases, J lost 7 bases, and 12 bases lay in between. This CDR3 reads CATSVAGANSPLHF. The CDR3, as DNA: TGTGCCACCAGCGTCGCAGGGGCGAATTCACCCCTCCACTTT.

This clonotype was counted between two and nine times. The chain carries TRBV24-1 and TRBJ2-7; D might be TRBD2 (6 bases). V lost 4 bases and J 2 bases, leaving 17 bases between the germline ends. CDR1 KGHDR and CDR2 SFDVKD come from the germline V gene. The CDR3 sequence is 16 residues long. CDR3 region: CATSESPGRTTYEQYF. In DNA, the CDR3 is TGTGCCACCAGTGAATCCCCGGGACGGACTACCTACGAGCAGTACTTC.

The chain combines TRBV5-6 with TRBJ2-6; D tentatively fits TRBD1 or TRBD2 (5 bases each). The germline gives CDR1 SGHDT, CDR2 YYEEEE. V lost 4 bases and J lost 0, with 14 bases in between. The CDR3 is made up of 17 amino acids. The CDR3 DNA follows: TGTGCCAGCAGCGCCACGGGACCCCTCTCTGGGGCCAACGTCCTGACTTTC. Residues: CASSATGPLSGANVLTF. The full variable domain, with the rest looked up from reference TRBV5-6 and TRBJ2-6, is DAGVTQSPTHLIKTRGQQVTLRCSPKSGHDTVSWYQQALGQGPQFIFQYYEEEERQRGNFPDRFSGHQFPNYSSELNVNALLLGDSALYLCASSATGPLSGANVLTFGAGSRLTVL.

The V and J genes are TRBV5-1 and TRBJ2-1; D may be TRBD1 or TRBD2 (5 bases each). V lost 5 bases, J lost 6 bases, and 15 bases lay in between. The CDR3 sequence is 14 residues long. Germline V lookup: CDR1 SGHRS, CDR2 YFSETQ. The CDR3 is CASRAQGPGNEQFF. The CDR3 bases are TGCGCCAGCAGGGCGCAGGGACCGGGCAATGAGCAGTTCTTC.

This clonotype was recorded a few times. The chain joins TRBV10-2 to TRBJ2-2; 9 positions match TRBD1. V lost 6 bases and J lost 5; bases outside the gene matches: 10. Germline V gene sequence: CDR1 WSHSY, CDR2 SAAADI. CDR3 length equals 16 residues. CDR3 bases: TGCGCCAGCAGACCGCACGACAGGGGGTATACCGGGGAGCTGTTTTTT. Protein sequence: CASRPHDRGYTGELFF.

This chain uses TRBV10-3 with TRBJ1-1; no firm D call. The CDR3 has 14 amino acids. Trimming removed 3 bases from V and 1 base from J, with 9 bases in between. Germline assignment: CDR1 ENHRY and CDR2 SYGVKD. In nucleotides, the CDR3 is TGTGCCATCAGTGAATGGAGAGGGAACACTGAAGCTTTCTTT. Translated, it gives CAISEWRGNTEAFF.

This clonotype was counted only a few times. The chain is built from TRBV29-1 and TRBJ2-5; possible D gene TRBD1, 5 bases. Trimming took 5 bases from V and 1 from J, leaving 11 bases between them. The CDR3 extends over 13 amino acids. CDR1 is SQVTM and CDR2 is ANQGSEA in the germline V gene. The CDR3 region is CSVRGIFQETQYF. DNA for the CDR3: TGCAGCGTTAGGGGTATATTCCAAGAGACCCAGTACTTC.

This sequence joins TRBV6-5 and TRBJ1-2; possibly TRBD1 for D (5 bases). Looked up from germline, CDR1 is MNHEY and CDR2 is SVGAGI. The CDR3 is made up of 18 amino acids. V shed 0 bases and J shed 4 bases, with 21 bases lying between them. The chain's CDR3 is CASSYSKVGRPGGYGYTF. CDR3 nucleotides: TGTGCCAGCAGTTACTCGAAAGTGGGTCGGCCGGGGGGCTATGGCTACACCTTC.

The DNA for the CDR3 is TGTGCCAGCAGGATACAGGGTCTTACTGAAGCTTTCTTT. Translation gives CASRIQGLTEAFF. The chain combines TRBV7-9 with TRBJ1-1, with a possible D match to TRBD1 (6 bases). Deletions cut 6 bases from V and 5 bases from J, with 13 bases between. In germline, CDR1 is SEHNR, CDR2 FQNEAQ (reference sequence). The CDR3 runs to 13 residues. Full variable domain (missing parts from reference TRBV7-9 and TRBJ1-1): DTGVSQNPRHKITKRGQNVTFRCDPISEHNRLYWYRQTLGQGPEFLTYFQNEAQLEKSRLLSDRFSAERPKGSFSTLEIQRTEQGDSAMYLCASRIQGLTEAFFGQGTRLTVV.

There are a few counts of this clonotype. This chain connects TRBV29-1 to TRBJ2-7; D is undetermined. CDR1 is SQVTM and CDR2 is ANQGSEA in the germline V gene. The CDR3 is 13 residues long. The V end was cut by 4 bases, the J end by 4 bases, with 14 bases between. The CDR3 DNA is TGCAGCGTTGGCCCAGGCAGAGTTTACGAGCAGTACTTC. Its protein product is CSVGPGRVYEQYF.

The CDR3 nucleotides are TGCGCCAGCAGCTCCAGCGGGGATAGCACAGATACGCAGTATTTT. It is translated as CASSSSGDSTDTQYF. This chain uses TRBV5-1 with TRBJ2-3; TRBD2 agrees at 7 bases. Germline loops: CDR1 SGHRS, CDR2 YFSETQ. Trimming cost V 3 bases and J 0 bases; bases outside gene matches: 4. This CDR3 has 15 residues.

V gene TRBV20-1 combines with J gene TRBJ2-7; D may be TRBD1 (5 bases). V was shortened by 6 bases and J by 1 base, with 13 bases between the two germline ends. In germline, CDR1 is DFQATT, CDR2 SNEGSKA (reference sequence). The CDR3 is 13 residues long. Here the CDR3 DNA reads TGCAGTGCAACGAAGGACACTTCCTACGAGCAGTACTTC. Its protein product is CSATKDTSYEQYF.

In this sample, this clonotype turned up a few times. V gene TRBV3-1 combines with J gene TRBJ2-7, with 8 bases lining up with TRBD1. With 3 bases clipped from V and 6 bases from J, the junction kept 7 bases outside the gene matches. This CDR3 is 14 amino acids long. CDR1 is LGHDT, CDR2 YNNKEL, per germline (reference sequence). The CDR3: CASSHLDRVREQYF. The CDR3 nucleotides are TGTGCCAGCAGCCATTTGGACAGGGTGCGCGAGCAGTACTTC.

The V and J genes are TRBV4-2 and TRBJ2-3; D uncertain. Germline values: CDR1 LGHNA, CDR2 YNFKEQ. V shed 1 base and J shed 1 base, with 15 bases lying between them. CDR3 size: 17 residues. CDR3 region: CASSQGSGGRGTDTQYF. Written as DNA, the CDR3 is TGTGCCAGCAGCCAAGGGAGTGGTGGACGTGGCACAGATACGCAGTATTTT.

This clonotype was observed many times. The CDR3 bases are TGCGCCAGCAGCCAAGGTGGACTAGCGGGTTCCGCGGATACGCAGTATTTT. This sequence encodes CASSQGGLAGSADTQYF. V is TRBV4-3 and J is TRBJ2-3, with 11 bases aligning to TRBD2. In germline, CDR1 is LGHNA, CDR2 YSLEER. The V and J ends lost 1 base and 6 bases, in that order; junction bases with no gene match: 9. The CDR3 runs to 17 residues.

This rearrangement joins TRBV20-1 to TRBJ1-1; D remains unclear. The CDR3 is made up of 16 amino acids. Germline lookup yields CDR1 DFQATT and CDR2 SNEGSKA (reference sequence). V was clipped by 3 bases and J by 0 bases, with 17 bases between them. CDR3 in DNA: TGCAGTGCTAGTCGTCTCGGATCCGGGGTGAACACTGAAGCTTTCTTT. Its protein is CSASRLGSGVNTEAFF.

This clonotype has more than one count but fewer than ten. The chain is built from TRBV20-1 and TRBJ2-2, with D possibly TRBD2 on 5 matching bases. V lost 1 base and J 4 bases, leaving 10 bases between the germline ends. The CDR3 sequence is 14 residues long. Germline loops: CDR1 DFQATT, CDR2 SNEGSKA (reference sequence). CDR3 in amino acids: CSARVRGSTGELFF. CDR3 sequence (DNA): TGCAGTGCTAGAGTGAGAGGGAGCACCGGGGAGCTGTTTTTT.

V gene TRBV6-5 combines with J gene TRBJ1-6; D is uncertain. Germline assignment: CDR1 MNHEY and CDR2 SVGAGI. V shed 11 bases and J shed 14 bases, with 10 bases lying between them. The CDR3 totals 9 residues. The CDR3 loop is CAHLVALHF. The CDR3 region has the DNA TGTGCCCACCTCGTGGCCCTCCACTTT.